This T cell receptor (beta chain) was observed in a study of beta chain features in type 1 diabetes. This CDR3 is built from 15 residues. CDR1 and CDR2 (germline): MNHNY, SVGAGI (reference sequence). With V trimmed by 2 bases and J by 0 bases, 3 bases remained unmatched. TCRB transcripts that were expressed got sequenced, as all of the isolated RNA had been reverse transcribed. Profiling relied on immunoSEQ multiplex PCR, and the TCRdb table lists in-frame clones only, not all of them. Of some 150,000 clones in the sample, less than 11% were seen once. The receptor was derived from a man between 18 and 35 years old in good health. The rearrangement uses TRBV6-6 and TRBJ2-7, with TRBD1 matching over 8 bases. Sequencing used naive CD4+ T cells from blood. CDR3 amino acids: CASSYLQGASYEQYF. The CDR3 nucleotides are TGTGCCAGCAGTTACCTTCAGGGGGCCTCCTACGAGCAGTACTTC.